This is a list of T cell receptor beta chains from one sample in a study of control samples from healthy donors and cancer patients. The table came from immunoSEQ multiplex PCR; TCRdb's copy has only in-frame clones and leaves some out. Of roughly 55,000 clones in the sample, roughly 88% were seen once. Sequencing input: blood. Receptor source: a man between 50 and 59 years old in good health. Each CDR3 is given with its conserved first and last residue. The D gene is left open where the match is weak. The size entry is marked missing in some rows and otherwise reads once, few, many or a size class.

>-|TRBV27|TRBJ2-1|-
TGTGCCAGCAGTTTAGGCGGGTTTGAGCAGTTCTTC
CASSLGGFEQFF
>-|TRBV10-1|TRBJ1-5|TRBD1
TGCGCCAGCAGAGGGACAGGGGGCCGCAGCAATCAGCCCCAGCATTTT
CASRGTGGRSNQPQHF
>once|TRBV6-2/TRBV6-3|TRBJ2-7|TRBD1
TGTGCCAGCAGCCCACAGGGGCGCAGATACGAGCAGTACTTC
CASSPQGRRYEQYF
>once|TRBV12-3/TRBV12-4|TRBJ1-1|-
TGTGCCAGCACCAAACAGAATGAAGCTTTCTTT
CASTKQNEAFF
>-|TRBV6-5|TRBJ2-5|-
TGTGCCAGCACCACACCAGGGGAAGAGACCCAGTACTTC
CASTTPGEETQYF
>-|TRBV7-9|TRBJ1-2|-
TGTGCCAGCAGCTTATTCCGGACGGGCGGCTATGGCTACACCTTC
CASSLFRTGGYGYTF
>-|TRBV7-9|TRBJ1-3|-
TGTGCCAGCAGCGCCATTAGCTCTGGAAACACCATATATTTT
CASSAISSGNTIYF
>-|TRBV7-9|TRBJ2-1|TRBD2
TGTGCCAGCAGCTCTACCCTAGGACTAGCCGATCGTGGTGATGAGCAGTTCTTC
CASSSTLGLADRGDEQFF
>-|TRBV7-9|TRBJ1-1|-
TGTGCCAGCAGCTCCAACAGGGCTAACACTGAAGCTTTCTTT
CASSSNRANTEAFF
>once|TRBV29-1|TRBJ2-5|TRBD1
TGCAGCGTTGAAGACCCGGGACAGGCGGCCCAAGAGACCCAGTACTTC
CSVEDPGQAAQETQYF
>-|TRBV4-1|TRBJ2-7|TRBD1
TGCGCCAGCAGCCAAGACGGGACAGGGACCTACGAGCAGTACTTC
CASSQDGTGTYEQYF
>once|TRBV20-1|TRBJ1-1|-
TGCAGTGCTCGGGGCCAGATTGAAGCTTTCTTT
CSARGQIEAFF
>-|TRBV6-4|TRBJ2-2|-
TGTGCCAGCAGTGTGGACCTGAACACCGGGGAGCTGTTTTTT
CASSVDLNTGELFF
>-|TRBV29-1|TRBJ1-4|-
TGCAGCGTGAGCGGGACGGCGGGTGAAAAACTGTTTTTT
CSVSGTAGEKLFF
>-|TRBV10-3|TRBJ1-2|-
TGTGCCATCAGTGAACGGGCCAGTTCTAACTATGGCTACACCTTC
CAISERASSNYGYTF
>-|TRBV29-1|TRBJ2-1|TRBD2
TGCAGCGTTGAACTAGCGGGAGACGAGTCCAATGAGCAGTTCTTC
CSVELAGDESNEQFF
>-|TRBV18|TRBJ2-1|-
TGTGCCAGCTCACCAGGGAACAATGAGCAGTTCTTC
CASSPGNNEQFF
>once|TRBV19|TRBJ2-3|TRBD1
TGTGCCAGTAGTGACCTTCAGGGGGACCTCACAGATACGCAGTATTTT
CASSDLQGDLTDTQYF
>-|TRBV5-1|TRBJ2-5|-
TGCGCCAGCAGCTTGGTAGGGTCGACCCAAGAGACCCAGTACTTC
CASSLVGSTQETQYF
>few|TRBV19|TRBJ1-5|-
TGTGCCAGTAGTGGCAGGGAGGGTCAGCCCCAGCATTTT
CASSGREGQPQHF
>-|TRBV5-6|TRBJ1-1|-
TGTGCCAGCAGCTTTGCGGCCGGCCCGGGGGTCTTT
CASSFAAGPGVF
>large|TRBV27|TRBJ1-2|-
TGTGCCAGCAGCATCACAGGGTCGTATGGCTACACCTTC
CASSITGSYGYTF
>-|TRBV5-1|TRBJ2-7|-
TGCGCCAGCAGCTTCGGCCAACCCGCCTACGAGCAGTACTTC
CASSFGQPAYEQYF
>-|TRBV6-5|TRBJ1-1|-
TGTGCCAGCAGTTACGAGCCCAACACTGAAGCTTTCTTT
CASSYEPNTEAFF
>once|TRBV28|TRBJ1-5|-
TGTGCCAGCGATAGATGGGACGGCAATCAGCCCCAGCATTTT
CASDRWDGNQPQHF
>-|TRBV19|TRBJ2-7|-
TGTGCCAGTAGTACACGGACCGACTCCTACGAGCAGTACTTC
CASSTRTDSYEQYF
>-|TRBV7-9|TRBJ2-3|-
TGTGCCAGCAGCTTCCCGTCCTTCACAGATACGCAGTATTTT
CASSFPSFTDTQYF
>-|TRBV4-2|TRBJ2-1|-
TGTGCCAGCAGCCCCAGACTAGGGCGAGACAATGAGCAGTTCTTC
CASSPRLGRDNEQFF
>once|TRBV6-1|TRBJ2-7|TRBD2
TGTGCCAGCAGTGAGGGTAGCGGGAACAACGAGCAGTACTTC
CASSEGSGNNEQYF
>-|TRBV9|TRBJ2-3|-
TGTGCCAGCAGCCCCCGCACAGATACGCAGTATTTT
CASSPRTDTQYF
>-|TRBV12-3/TRBV12-4|TRBJ1-5|-
TGTGCCAGCAAGGGTATTAGCAATCAGCCCCAGCATTTT
CASKGISNQPQHF
>-|TRBV28|TRBJ1-4|TRBD1
TGTGCCAGCAGTCCCCTAAGAGGGGGCAGTGGTGAAAAACTGTTTTTT
CASSPLRGGSGEKLFF
>once|TRBV19|TRBJ1-5|-
TGTGCCAGTAGTCTGAACAGGGTCGGTGGCAATCAGCCCCAGCATTTT
CASSLNRVGGNQPQHF
>-|TRBV4-2|TRBJ2-7|TRBD2
TGTGCCAGCAGCCAATATACTAGCGGGAGTGCCTACGAGCAGTACTTC
CASSQYTSGSAYEQYF
>-|TRBV6-6|TRBJ2-3|TRBD2
TGTGCCAGCAGGGGACTAGCGGGAGATACGCAGTATTTT
CASRGLAGDTQYF
>once|TRBV7-9|TRBJ2-1|TRBD2
TGTGCCAGCAGCTTAGGGGTGGGGCTAGCGGAGGACAATGAGCAGTTCTTC
CASSLGVGLAEDNEQFF
>-|TRBV6-1|TRBJ2-1|TRBD2
TGTGCCAGCAGTGAGCTAGCGGGGGCCTACAATGAGCAGTTCTTC
CASSELAGAYNEQFF
>-|TRBV29-1|TRBJ1-3|-
TGCAGCGTCTGGACAGACTCTGGAAACACCATATATTTT
CSVWTDSGNTIYF
>-|TRBV5-6|TRBJ2-2|-
TGTGCCAGCAGCCGGAGCCCGGGTGGGGCCGGGGAGCTGTTTTTT
CASSRSPGGAGELFF
>-|TRBV19|TRBJ1-5|TRBD1
TGTGCCACCTGGACAGGGTACAGGGATCAGCCCCAGCATTTT
CATWTGYRDQPQHF
>-|TRBV28|TRBJ1-4|-
TGTGCCAGCAGAGTACAAAAGGGGGCAACTAATGAAAAACTGTTTTTT
CASRVQKGATNEKLFF
>-|TRBV7-3|TRBJ2-1|-
TGTGCCAGCAGCTCTCCAGGGGATGGGTATGAGCAGTTCTTC
CASSSPGDGYEQFF
>-|TRBV6-6|TRBJ2-7|TRBD1
TGTGCCAGCAGTTACCTTTTATTGACAGGGAACGAGCAGTACTTC
CASSYLLLTGNEQYF
>-|TRBV7-2|TRBJ1-1|-
TGTGCCAGCAGCTTGGTATGGATGAGCACTGAAGCTTTCTTT
CASSLVWMSTEAFF
>-|TRBV2|TRBJ2-3|TRBD1
TGTGCCAGCGGACGACAGGGCGAAGATACGCAGTATTTT
CASGRQGEDTQYF
>few|TRBV28|TRBJ2-5|TRBD2
TGTGCCAGCAGCACCGGGGTAGCGGGAGGGCCAGAGACCCAGTACTTC
CASSTGVAGGPETQYF